The 29 T cell receptor beta chains below come from one sample, sequenced in a study of cytomegalovirus exposure and HLA in healthy donors. PCR used 60 Vbeta primers and 13 Jbeta primers. The method was immunoSEQ multiplex PCR; TCRdb's version includes in-frame clones alone and lacks a portion of them. This table has 150,000 to 200,000 clones, 70% to 90% appearing once. The source material was PBMCs. The receptors stem from a man between 18 and 29 years old in good health and CMV-seropositive.

The rearrangement joins TRBV7-2 to TRBJ2-5; tentative D call: TRBD1 (7 bases). Germline CDR1 and CDR2: SGHTA and FQGNSA. CDR3 size: 16 residues. Trimming pared 3 bases from V and 1 base from J, leaving 15 bases between. The CDR3 loop reads CASSLPRGAPQETQYF. CDR3 in DNA: TGTGCCAGCAGCTTGCCCAGGGGGGCCCCCCAAGAGACCCAGTACTTC.

The gene calls are TRBV7-2 and TRBJ1-5, with D possibly being TRBD1 (5 bases). The CDR3 loop spans 15 amino acids. Trimming took 2 bases from V and 3 from J, leaving 11 bases between them. Germline V gene sequence: CDR1 SGHTA, CDR2 FQGNSA. CDR3 amino acids: CASSLQGLLNQPQHF. The CDR3 nucleotides read TGTGCCAGCAGCTTACAGGGACTACTCAATCAGCCCCAGCATTTT.

The chain is built from TRBV6-4 and TRBJ2-3; 7 positions agree with TRBD2. Per germline, CDR1 MRHNA and CDR2 SNTAGT. V trimming: 4 bases; J trimming: 3 bases; junction bases outside the gene matches: 7. CDR3 length: 15 residues. The chain's CDR3 is CASSASSGGTDTQYF. CDR3 DNA sequence: TGTGCCAGCAGTGCGTCCTCGGGGGGAACAGATACGCAGTATTTT.

The V and J genes are TRBV5-1 and TRBJ2-5; D perhaps matches TRBD1 (6 bases). The J call is uncertain, as TRBJ2-7 better fits the DNA end. CDR1 is SGHRS, CDR2 YFSETQ, per germline. This CDR3 has 14 residues. CDR3 nucleotide sequence: TGCGCCAGCAGCGGGCAGACAGGTGCCTACGAGCAGTACTTC. Residues: CASSGQTGAYEQYF.

The gene calls are TRBV5-6 and TRBJ2-7; D possibly corresponds to TRBD2 (5 bases). CDR1 and CDR2 (germline): SGHDT, YYEEEE. CDR3 length equals 13 residues. The V and J ends lost 3 bases and 3 bases respectively, with 10 bases between them. In DNA, the CDR3 is TGTGCCAGCAGCTCCGGCGGGTACTACGAGCAGTACTTC. Translation gives CASSSGGYYEQYF.

This chain connects TRBV5-6 to TRBJ1-4, with TRBD1 as a possible D gene (5 bases). This CDR3 comprises 15 residues. Trimming left V 2 bases short and J 7 bases short, with 15 bases between. Germline assignment: CDR1 SGHDT and CDR2 YYEEEE. CDR3 coding DNA: TGTGCCAGCAGCTTAACGGGGGACGTTAGTGAAAAACTGTTTTTT. This gives the protein CASSLTGDVSEKLFF.

CDR3 nucleotides: TGTGCCAGCAGTGAAGAAGGAAGGGGGGGTGAAGCTTTCTTT. The encoded protein is CASSEEGRGGEAFF. V gene TRBV6-1 combines with J gene TRBJ1-1; TRBD1 might be the D (6 bases). Germline CDR1 and CDR2: MNHNS and SASEGT. The CDR3 consists of 14 residues. V lost 1 base, J lost 7 bases, and 13 bases lay in between.

The chain recombines TRBV5-6 with TRBJ2-2; possible D gene TRBD2, 6 bases. The length of the CDR3 is 16 residues. With 2 bases removed from V and 4 bases from J, the gap between germline ends came to 15 bases. Per germline, CDR1 SGHDT and CDR2 YYEEEE. DNA of the CDR3: TGTGCCAGCAGCTTTTGGTGGGGAGGCCGCACCGGGGAGCTGTTTTTT. Protein sequence: CASSFWWGGRTGELFF.

The J gene is TRBJ1-1, the V gene TRBV7-2; D possibly corresponds to TRBD1 (6 bases). The CDR3 contains 15 residues. The germline V gene has CDR1 SGHTA and CDR2 FQGNSA. V shed 5 bases and J shed 2 bases, with 15 bases lying between them. For the CDR3, the DNA is TGTGCCAGCAGCATGTCCCGGACAGCTAACACTGAAGCTTTCTTT. Residues: CASSMSRTANTEAFF.

Turning to this clone: At one end the junction does not follow the germline gene, possibly because of a read error. This chain connects TRBV4-1 to TRBJ2-7, with D perhaps assigned TRBD1 or TRBD2 (7 bases each). Per germline, CDR1 MGHRA and CDR2 YSYEKL. The CDR3 extends over 14 amino acids. For the CDR3, the DNA is TGTGCCAGCAGCCAAGCGGGACAGAGCTACGAGCAGTACTTC. It codes for CASSQAGQSYEQYF.

Turning to this clone: The junction does not match germline at one end; this may be a read error. The chain joins TRBV4-2 to TRBJ2-5; TRBD1 might be the D (6 bases). With the DNA end fitting TRBJ2-7 better, the J assignment may be wrong. Germline V lookup: CDR1 LGHNA, CDR2 YNFKEQ. This CDR3 comprises 15 residues. CDR3 sequence reads: CASSQDQGPSFEQYF. The CDR3 DNA reads TGTGCCAGCAGCCAAGACCAGGGGCCCTCCTTCGAGCAGTACTTC.

The chain combines TRBV6-1 with TRBJ1-1; no firm D call. The germline V and J ends were trimmed by 5 bases and 5 bases, with 12 bases remaining between them. The CDR3 is 13 amino acids. CDR1 MNHNS and CDR2 SASEGT come from the germline V gene. CDR3 in amino acids: CASSREPTTEAFF. The CDR3 DNA sequence: TGTGCCAGCAGTCGGGAGCCGACGACTGAAGCTTTCTTT.

This chain links TRBV5-6 with TRBJ2-5, with D unclear. Germline values: CDR1 SGHDT, CDR2 YYEEEE. Trimming shortened V by 0 bases and J by 1 base, and 13 bases separated the two germline ends. The CDR3 sequence is 16 residues long. CDR3 region: CASSLAGLEIQETQYF. DNA for the CDR3: TGTGCCAGCAGCTTGGCCGGGTTGGAGATCCAAGAGACCCAGTACTTC.

V gene TRBV7-2 combines with J gene TRBJ1-2; the D gene is possibly TRBD1 (5 bases). V gave up 2 bases and J gave up 5 bases, with 12 bases separating them. CDR1 is SGHTA, CDR2 FQGNSA, per germline. The CDR3 totals 14 residues. DNA of the CDR3: TGTGCCAGCAGCTTATGGGGGGAGGGGTATGGCTACACCTTC. It is translated as CASSLWGEGYGYTF.

The chain employs TRBV15 and TRBJ1-1; D possibly corresponds to TRBD1 (6 bases). The CDR3 is 14 residues long. The V end lost 0 bases, the J end lost 11 bases, and 16 bases lay between the germline ends. The germline CDR1 and CDR2 sequences are LNHNV and YYDKDF (reference sequence). The CDR3 reads CATSRDGGARDAFF. As DNA, the CDR3 is TGTGCCACCAGCAGAGATGGGGGGGCGCGAGACGCTTTCTTT.

The rearrangement links TRBV7-2 to TRBJ1-2; maybe TRBD1 (5 bases). CDR3 size: 15 residues. Germline V gene lookup returns CDR1 SGHTA and CDR2 FQGNSA. V lost 1 base and J 2 bases, leaving 11 bases between the germline ends. The chain's CDR3 is CASSLGDSYNYGYTF. The CDR3 region has the DNA TGTGCCAGCAGCTTAGGTGACAGTTACAACTATGGCTACACCTTC.

This sequence joins TRBV6-1 and TRBJ2-3; TRBD2 agrees at 7 bases. The CDR3 contains 13 residues. J was trimmed by 4 bases and V by 10 bases; bases with no gene match: 8. Germline CDR1 MNHNS, CDR2 SASEGT. CDR3 amino acids: CATSGGRADTQYF. CDR3 sequence (DNA): TGTGCCACCTCGGGGGGTCGGGCAGATACGCAGTATTTT.

The V call is TRBV5-1, the J call TRBJ1-1, with 8 nucleotides matching TRBD1. The germline V gene encodes CDR1 SGHRS and CDR2 YFSETQ. The CDR3 consists of 15 residues. V was pared by 4 bases and J by 2 bases, with 7 bases of the junction left unmatched. The CDR3, as DNA: TGCGCCAGCAGCGCGACGACAGGGGACAACACTGAAGCTTTCTTT. This translates into CASSATTGDNTEAFF.

V and J are TRBV11-1 and TRBJ1-1, with D uncertain. The CDR3 runs 14 residues. CDR1 is SGHAT and CDR2 is FQDESV in the germline V gene (reference sequence). Between the trimmed V and J ends, which lost 6 bases and 1 base, there was a span of 12 bases. The CDR3 is CASSDPERNTEAFF. The CDR3 region has the DNA TGTGCCAGCAGTGACCCGGAGAGGAACACTGAAGCTTTCTTT.

The chain carries TRBV30 and TRBJ2-3; TRBD1 aligns across 9 bases. The CDR3 is 13 residues long. The germline V gene encodes CDR1 GTSNPN and CDR2 SVGIG (reference sequence). J was trimmed by 5 bases and V by 4 bases; bases with no gene match: 4. The CDR3 DNA sequence: TGTGCCTGGACGGGACAGGGCATAGATACGCAGTATTTT. Translated, it gives CAWTGQGIDTQYF.

The rearrangement links TRBV11-2 to TRBJ2-5, with 9 bases matching TRBD2. The trim removed 5 bases at V and 1 base at J, leaving 8 bases unmatched. The CDR3 runs to 16 residues. Germline V gives CDR1 SGHAT, CDR2 FQNNGV. The CDR3 is CASSPTSGLFQETQYF. Here the CDR3 DNA reads TGTGCCAGCAGCCCCACTAGCGGGCTGTTCCAAGAGACCCAGTACTTC.

The V call is TRBV27, the J call TRBJ1-1; 7 nucleotides align to TRBD1. The germline CDR1 and CDR2 sequences are MNHEY and SMNVEV (reference sequence). The CDR3 has 15 residues. The junction had 12 bases not matched to a gene; V was cut back by 6 bases and J by 5 bases. The CDR3 region has the DNA TGTGCCAGCAGACTACAGGGGACCCTGGGGACTGAAGCTTTCTTT. It is translated as CASRLQGTLGTEAFF.

This clone has only one observation. The chain uses TRBV23-1 and TRBJ1-2; D is possibly TRBD1 (6 bases). TRBV23-1 is noted as an ORF with a role that remains uncertain. CDR3 length: 16 amino acids. V was shortened by 0 bases and J by 7 bases, with 18 bases between the two germline ends. The CDR3: CASSQSRSYRVSGYTF. The CDR3 DNA reads TGCGCCAGCAGTCAATCGAGGTCGTACAGGGTTTCTGGCTACACCTTC.

The gene calls are TRBV19 and TRBJ2-1, with D maybe TRBD2 (6 bases). In germline, CDR1 is LNHDA, CDR2 SQIVND (reference sequence). Trimming removed 2 bases at V and 0 bases at J, with 11 bases between. The CDR3 is 16 amino acids. The CDR3 is CASSIWEESSYNEQFF. CDR3 in DNA: TGTGCCAGTAGTATATGGGAGGAGAGCTCCTACAATGAGCAGTTCTTC.

The rearrangement uses TRBV9 and TRBJ1-6; D is possibly TRBD1 (6 bases). Germline CDR1 SGDLS, CDR2 YYNGEE. CDR3 size: 16 residues. V was clipped by 2 bases and J by 7 bases, with 16 bases between them. The CDR3 DNA sequence: TGTGCCAGCAGCGTTCAGGGGTCGGCCCCAAATTCACCCCTCCACTTT. This encodes CASSVQGSAPNSPLHF.

The rearrangement links TRBV5-1 to TRBJ2-5; 11 bases agree with TRBD1. Trimming took 6 bases from V and 2 from J; bases not matched to a gene: 12. From germline, CDR1 is SGHRS and CDR2 YFSETQ. This CDR3 has 17 amino acids. This CDR3 reads CASTPTGTGGSQETQYF. Written as DNA, the CDR3 is TGCGCCAGCACACCTACCGGGACAGGGGGATCACAAGAGACCCAGTACTTC.

The chain employs TRBV5-1 and TRBJ1-1; no clear D gene. The V and J ends lost 5 bases and 0 bases respectively, with 8 bases between them. From germline, CDR1 is SGHRS and CDR2 YFSETQ. This CDR3 is built from 13 residues. CDR3 nucleotide sequence: TGCGCCAGCAGGAGCGGGATGAACACTGAAGCTTTCTTT. It translates to CASRSGMNTEAFF.

The chain couples TRBV7-2 to TRBJ2-2, with 8 bases matching TRBD2. The junction had 5 bases not matched to a gene; V was cut back by 1 base and J by 7 bases. The germline V gene encodes CDR1 SGHTA and CDR2 FQGNSA. This CDR3 is built from 15 residues. The CDR3: CASSLVQAGGGELFF. The DNA of the CDR3 is TGTGCCAGCAGCTTAGTACAGGCGGGGGGCGGGGAGCTGTTTTTT.

The chain joins TRBV5-4 to TRBJ2-6, with 7 bases lining up with TRBD2. Per germline, CDR1 SGHNT and CDR2 YYREEE (reference sequence). The CDR3 loop spans 15 amino acids. Trimming cost V 4 bases and J 2 bases; bases outside gene matches: 3. CDR3 coding DNA: TGTGCCAGCAGCCTAGCGGAAGCTGGGGCCAACGTCCTGACTTTC. Its protein is CASSLAEAGANVLTF.